The 32 T cell receptor beta chains given below trace back to one sample, sequenced in a study of OX40 agonist ivuxolimab in advanced cancers. Measured with immunoSEQ multiplex PCR; TCRdb has only the in-frame clones, and not every one. The repertoire includes 77,000 or so clones, roughly 88% of them detected once, and more than 1.5% sits in the top ten. The source was CD4+ or CD8+ T cells sorted from blood, collected in a trial of the OX40 agonist ivuxolimab. These receptors came from an adult with an advanced solid tumor such as melanoma, head and neck, liver or kidney cancer.

The V call is TRBV25-1, the J call TRBJ1-5, with unresolved D. Trimming removed 4 bases at V and 3 bases at J, with 10 bases between. The CDR3 covers 14 residues. Germline CDR1 reads MGHDK; CDR2 reads SYGVNS. CDR3 DNA sequence: TGTGCCAGCAGTGGAAAAGGACCCAATCAGCCCCAGCATTTT. Its protein product is CASSGKGPNQPQHF.

The chain carries TRBV10-1 and TRBJ2-3; 11 bases fit TRBD2. J lost 0 bases, V lost 6 bases, and 8 bases had no gene match. This CDR3 has 17 amino acids. Germline V gene lookup returns CDR1 WNHNN and CDR2 SYGVQD (reference sequence). The CDR3 DNA follows: TGCGCCAGCAGGCTAGCGGGGGGTTTTACTAGCACAGATACGCAGTATTTT. This sequence encodes CASRLAGGFTSTDTQYF.

This clone was picked up one time. This sequence joins TRBV18 and TRBJ2-1; 9 bases line up with TRBD1. V lost 6 bases to trimming and J lost 14 bases; unmatched junction nucleotides: 11. CDR1 KGHSH and CDR2 LQKENI come from the germline V gene. CDR3 length: 13 residues. Here the CDR3 reads CASSRNSRQGEFF. DNA of the CDR3: TGTGCCAGCTCCCGAAATTCCCGACAGGGGGAGTTCTTC.

This chain links TRBV29-1 with TRBJ2-2, with D unresolved. The germline V and J ends were trimmed by 0 bases and 1 base, with 9 bases remaining between them. The CDR3 is 15 residues long. Germline lookup yields CDR1 SQVTM and CDR2 ANQGSEA. CDR3 DNA sequence: TGCAGCGTTGAAGATCTAGGGCTGAACACCGGGGAGCTGTTTTTT. Residues: CSVEDLGLNTGELFF.

The gene calls are TRBV28 and TRBJ1-3; a weak D match, TRBD1 (6 bases). The CDR3 loop spans 14 amino acids. V gave up 10 bases and J gave up 4 bases, with 17 bases separating them. The germline V gene encodes CDR1 MDHEN and CDR2 SYDVKM. The CDR3 sequence is CATNLGGLGNTIYF. CDR3 in DNA: TGTGCCACCAACCTCGGGGGGCTCGGAAACACCATATATTTT.

This chain connects TRBV5-4 to TRBJ2-6; 14 bases fit TRBD2. The J segment lost 2 bases and the V segment lost 4 bases, leaving 11 bases of the junction unmatched. The CDR3 contains 20 residues. Germline CDR1 SGHNT, CDR2 YYREEE (reference sequence). CDR3 region: CASSRLGLAGVGTGANVLTF. In DNA, the CDR3 is TGTGCCAGCAGCCGATTGGGACTAGCGGGAGTAGGGACTGGGGCCAACGTCCTGACTTTC. The entire variable domain, with the rest obtained from reference TRBV5-4 and TRBJ2-6, is as follows: ETGVTQSPTHLIKTRGQQVTLRCSSQSGHNTVSWYQQALGQGPQFIFQYYREEENGRGNFPPRFSGLQFPNYSSELNVNALELDDSALYLCASSRLGLAGVGTGANVLTFGAGSRLTVL.

The rearrangement joins TRBV7-2 to TRBJ2-7; 7 nucleotides align to TRBD2. Germline V gene data show CDR1 as SGHTA and CDR2 as FQGNSA. With V trimmed by 5 bases and J by 2 bases, 12 bases remained unmatched. This CDR3 is 16 amino acids long. Written as DNA, the CDR3 is TGTGCCAGCAGCCCACCTCCGGGACGGGGGGCCTACGAGCAGTACTTC. It codes for CASSPPPGRGAYEQYF.

V usage is TRBV7-9 and J usage is TRBJ2-5, with TRBD2 as a possible D gene (6 bases). Germline CDR1 and CDR2: SEHNR and FQNEAQ (reference sequence). The CDR3 contains 15 residues. With 7 bases removed from V and 1 base from J, the gap between germline ends came to 16 bases. In DNA, the CDR3 is TGTGCCAGCACCGATCTCGGGGGAATCCAAGAGACCCAGTACTTC. Its translation is CASTDLGGIQETQYF.

The chain has TRBV30 and TRBJ2-7; TRBD1 matches 7 bases. V trimming: 5 bases; J trimming: 2 bases; junction bases outside the gene matches: 9. The CDR3 is 14 residues long. The V gene's germline CDR1 is GTSNPN and CDR2 SVGIG (reference sequence). The CDR3 spells CAWDRAPLPYEQYF. The CDR3 bases are TGTGCCTGGGACAGGGCCCCTCTCCCCTACGAGCAGTACTTC.

The J gene is TRBJ2-7, the V gene TRBV5-1, with 8 bases fitting TRBD1. The CDR3 is made up of 13 amino acids. Germline V gives CDR1 SGHRS, CDR2 YFSETQ. Unmatched junction bases numbered 4, after V lost 0 bases and J lost 8 bases. In DNA, the CDR3 is TGCGCCAGCAGCTTGGGACAGGGGACTCAGCAGTACTTC. Translated, it gives CASSLGQGTQQYF. The full variable domain, completed using reference TRBV5-1 and TRBJ2-7, is KAGVTQTPRYLIKTRGQQVTLSCSPISGHRSVSWYQQTPGQGLQFLFEYFSETQRNKGNFPGRFSGRQFSNSRSEMNVSTLELGDSALYLCASSLGQGTQQYFGPGTRLTVT.

This chain links TRBV7-9 with TRBJ2-3; 10 bases fit TRBD2. This CDR3 spans 16 amino acids. Looked up from germline, CDR1 is SEHNR and CDR2 is FQNEAQ (reference sequence). J was trimmed by 5 bases and V by 5 bases; bases with no gene match: 10. The CDR3 bases are TGTGCCAGCAGCATACACCTAGCGGGGGCGGGAGATACGCAGTATTTT. It is translated as CASSIHLAGAGDTQYF.

The CDR3 sequence: CASSLGLAGEGHEQFF. The CDR3 nucleotides read TGTGCCAGCAGCTTGGGACTAGCGGGAGAAGGGCATGAGCAGTTCTTC. V gene TRBV5-5 combines with J gene TRBJ2-1; 12 bases align to TRBD2. This CDR3 contains 16 residues. V was pared by 0 bases and J by 8 bases, with 6 bases of the junction left unmatched. Germline V CDR1 and CDR2: SGHKS, YYEKEE (reference sequence).

This chain uses TRBV10-3 with TRBJ2-2; TRBD2 matches at 11 bases. The junction had 5 bases not matched to a gene; V was cut back by 6 bases and J by 2 bases. Germline lookup yields CDR1 ENHRY and CDR2 SYGVKD. The CDR3 has 16 amino acids. The CDR3 spells CAIREGLAVNTGELFF. The CDR3 DNA follows: TGTGCCATCAGAGAGGGACTAGCGGTTAACACCGGGGAGCTGTTTTTT.

The chain links TRBV7-2 to TRBJ2-2, with 9 bases lining up with TRBD2. Germline V gene sequence: CDR1 SGHTA, CDR2 FQGNSA. Losses at the gene ends were 1 base for V and 4 bases for J; bases not matched to a gene: 7. This CDR3 is 17 amino acids long. The CDR3 region is CASSLEAGGPFTGELFF. The CDR3 coding sequence is TGTGCCAGCAGCTTAGAAGCGGGGGGCCCCTTCACCGGGGAGCTGTTTTTT.

V and J are TRBV7-2 and TRBJ2-1, with TRBD2 identical over 10 bases. Germline CDR1 reads SGHTA; CDR2 reads FQGNSA. This CDR3 has 16 residues. The J segment lost 15 bases and the V segment lost 1 base, leaving 15 bases of the junction unmatched. The CDR3 loop reads CASSLVTGLAGASLFF. In DNA, the CDR3 is TGTGCCAGCAGCTTAGTCACGGGGCTAGCGGGAGCGAGTCTGTTCTTC.

The gene calls are TRBV30 and TRBJ2-3, with D uncertain. The CDR3 consists of 13 residues. V lost 1 base and J lost 2, with 7 bases in between. The V gene's germline CDR1 is GTSNPN and CDR2 SVGIG (reference sequence). This chain's CDR3 is CAWSAQATDTQYF. The CDR3 coding sequence is TGTGCCTGGAGTGCGCAGGCCACAGATACGCAGTATTTT.

For the CDR3, the DNA is TGCGCCAGCAACGCAGGGTATCTCTCTGGAAACACCATATATTTT. Protein product: CASNAGYLSGNTIYF. The gene calls are TRBV10-2 and TRBJ1-3, with D possibly TRBD1 on 5 matching bases. The CDR3 has 15 residues. V gave up 7 bases and J gave up 0 bases, with 13 bases separating them. Germline CDR1 reads WSHSY; CDR2 reads SAAADI.

The V and J genes are TRBV5-1 and TRBJ2-1, with a weak D call TRBD1 (6 bases). This CDR3 spans 15 amino acids. The germline V gene has CDR1 SGHRS and CDR2 YFSETQ. Trimming took off 4 bases at V and 2 bases at J, with 13 bases between the two ends. This CDR3 is CASSTSGDPYNEQFF. For the CDR3, the DNA is TGCGCCAGCAGCACATCAGGGGACCCCTACAATGAGCAGTTCTTC.

The V call is TRBV7-2, the J call TRBJ2-3; D unresolved. Trimming shortened V by 4 bases and J by 3 bases, and 11 bases separated the two germline ends. The CDR3 covers 14 residues. CDR1 and CDR2 (germline): SGHTA, FQGNSA. CDR3 sequence: CASSSFDGTDTQYF. For the CDR3, the DNA is TGTGCCAGCAGCTCCTTCGACGGAACAGATACGCAGTATTTT.

The rearrangement links TRBV6-5 to TRBJ1-2, with D perhaps matching TRBD1 (5 bases). The length of the CDR3 is 16 residues. The germline gives CDR1 MNHEY, CDR2 SVGAGI. Trimming left V 0 bases short and J 4 bases short, with 15 bases between. CDR3 sequence reads: CASSYSSGGVIYGYTF. CDR3 in DNA: TGTGCCAGCAGTTACTCGAGTGGAGGGGTGATCTATGGCTACACCTTC.

This clone came up once. The J gene is TRBJ1-1, the V gene TRBV19; possibly TRBD1 for D (5 bases). The CDR3 sequence is 15 residues long. Germline V gene data show CDR1 as LNHDA and CDR2 as SQIVND (reference sequence). V shed 1 base and J shed 0 bases, with 9 bases lying between them. The CDR3 here is CASSIVGTVNTEAFF. The CDR3 bases are TGTGCCAGTAGTATAGTTGGGACGGTGAACACTGAAGCTTTCTTT.

The gene calls are TRBV7-2 and TRBJ2-3; D is ambiguous. From germline, CDR1 is SGHTA and CDR2 FQGNSA. The CDR3 runs 12 residues. Trimming stripped 4 bases from V and 6 bases from J, with 8 bases between. The DNA for the CDR3 is TGTGCCAGCAGCTCATTCGCGGATACGCAGTATTTT. Protein product: CASSSFADTQYF.

This clone showed up just once. The CDR3 spells CASSRGSSYNEQFF. The DNA of the CDR3 is TGCGCCAGTAGCAGGGGGAGCTCCTACAATGAGCAGTTCTTC. V gene TRBV5-1 combines with J gene TRBJ2-1; TRBD1 agrees at 7 bases. Germline V gene data show CDR1 as SGHRS and CDR2 as YFSETQ. The junction had 5 bases not matched to a gene; V was cut back by 8 bases and J by 0 bases. The CDR3 totals 14 residues.

The chain has TRBV19 and TRBJ1-1; D ambiguous. CDR3 length: 14 amino acids. The ends were cut back, 0 bases at V and 4 bases at J, with 9 bases in the middle. In germline, CDR1 is LNHDA, CDR2 SQIVND (reference sequence). Here the CDR3 DNA reads TGTGCCAGTAGTATAGACCGCGGTTCCACTGAAGCTTTCTTT. Translated: CASSIDRGSTEAFF.

V and J are TRBV11-3 and TRBJ2-3; no firm D call. The CDR3 totals 17 residues. Germline values: CDR1 SGHNT, CDR2 YENEEA. Trimming pared 4 bases from V and 1 base from J, leaving 18 bases between. The CDR3 sequence: CASSWTPQSMGTDTQYF. The CDR3 nucleotides are TGTGCCAGCAGCTGGACCCCTCAATCGATGGGCACAGATACGCAGTATTTT.

The chain links TRBV4-3 to TRBJ2-1, with 9 positions matching TRBD2. The CDR3 is made up of 16 amino acids. J gave up 12 bases and V 4 bases, and 16 bases lay outside the gene matches. Germline V gene data show CDR1 as LGHNA and CDR2 as YSLEER. CDR3 DNA sequence: TGCGCCAGCAGCCCGTGGGGAGCTAGCGGGGTATCTTGGCAGTTCTTC. Its translation is CASSPWGASGVSWQFF.

The rearrangement uses TRBV19 and TRBJ1-2, with TRBD1 matching over 7 bases. There are 15 residues in the CDR3. The germline gives CDR1 LNHDA, CDR2 SQIVND (reference sequence). Trimming at V came to 4 bases and at J to 4 bases, leaving 9 bases not matched to a gene. The CDR3 sequence is CASSREGAALYGYTF. Written as DNA, the CDR3 is TGTGCCAGTAGTAGAGAGGGGGCGGCCCTCTATGGCTACACCTTC.

This clone was observed a single time. The chain employs TRBV28 and TRBJ1-5; D gene uncertain. With 6 bases removed from V and 3 bases from J, the gap between germline ends came to 12 bases. The CDR3 extends over 14 amino acids. The germline V gene has CDR1 MDHEN and CDR2 SYDVKM. CDR3 residues: CASRVGHFNQPQHF. The CDR3 nucleotides are TGTGCCAGCAGGGTCGGCCATTTCAATCAGCCCCAGCATTTT.

The chain links TRBV7-2 to TRBJ2-5, with D maybe TRBD2 (6 bases). Germline loops: CDR1 SGHTA, CDR2 FQGNSA. Trimming cost V 5 bases and J 7 bases, with 17 bases left between them. CDR3 length equals 14 residues. The CDR3 here is CASSAGTRAGTQYF. CDR3 coding DNA: TGTGCCAGCAGCGCGGGGACCCGAGCGGGGACCCAGTACTTC.

The V call is TRBV10-3, the J call TRBJ2-3, with 10 nucleotides matching TRBD2. After removal of 2 bases from V and 4 bases from J, the junction contained 0 bases not matched to a gene. In germline, CDR1 is ENHRY, CDR2 SYGVKD. The CDR3 is 14 residues long. The CDR3 sequence: CAISETSGADTQYF. In DNA form, the CDR3 reads TGTGCCATCAGTGAGACTAGCGGGGCAGATACGCAGTATTTT.

As DNA, the CDR3 is TGCGCCAGCAGGATAAGGGAGCTAAGCTCCTACGAGCAGTACTTC. Its protein is CASRIRELSSYEQYF. The rearrangement uses TRBV5-1 and TRBJ2-7, with TRBD2 as a possible D gene (5 bases). There are 15 residues in the CDR3. The germline CDR1 and CDR2 sequences are SGHRS and YFSETQ. V gave up 5 bases and J gave up 0 bases, with 15 bases separating them.

V gene TRBV6-5 combines with J gene TRBJ2-5, with D perhaps TRBD1 (6 bases). Germline V gene lookup returns CDR1 MNHEY and CDR2 SVGAGI. This CDR3 spans 13 amino acids. V lost 4 bases and J 4 bases, leaving 10 bases between the germline ends. CDR3 sequence: CASSSTGRETQYF. As DNA, the CDR3 is TGTGCCAGCAGTTCCACAGGGAGAGAGACCCAGTACTTC.